The rows below give T cell receptor beta chains drawn from one sample of a study of tumor-infiltrating lymphocytes in primary liver carcinoma. TCRdb used MiXCR to reprocess the multiplex PCR reads, holding one entry per CDR3 protein. Counted here are 200,000 or so distinct CDR3 sequences, less than 65% occurring once; the ten biggest clones make up roughly 6.8%. Source material: peripheral blood. These receptors were collected from a woman in her fifties or sixties with primary liver carcinoma and hepatitis B virus infection. CDR3s include the opening cysteine and the closing phenylalanine or tryptophan. The order of the fields is V gene, clone size, J gene, D gene, CDR3 protein, CDR3 DNA. A D gene is named only where the DNA matches it firmly. Clone size is given for some rows only: seen once, a few or many times, or a class if the clone is expanded.

V: TRBV6-1; size: many; J: TRBJ2-5; D: TRBD2; CDR3: CASVGLAGPQETQYF; DNA: TGTGCCAGCGTTGGACTAGCGGGTCCTCAAGAGACCCAGTACTTC
V: TRBV5-1; size: NA; J: TRBJ2-1; D: NA; CDR3: CASSLGGVRIHEQFF; DNA: TGCGCCAGCAGCTTGGGTGGGGTTAGGATCCATGAGCAGTTCTTC
V: TRBV4-1; size: many; J: TRBJ2-1; D: TRBD2; CDR3: CASRTLAGIDEQFF; DNA: TGCGCCAGCAGAACGCTAGCGGGAATCGATGAGCAGTTCTTC
V: TRBV11-2; size: once; J: TRBJ2-1; D: NA; CDR3: CASSLDRYDSEQFF; DNA: TGTGCCAGCAGCTTAGACCGCTACGATAGTGAGCAGTTCTTC
V: TRBV12-3/TRBV12-4; size: NA; J: TRBJ1-5; D: NA; CDR3: CASSFSRGGPNQPQHF; DNA: TGTGCCAGCAGTTTTTCAAGGGGTGGCCCGAATCAGCCCCAGCATTTT
V: TRBV6-1; size: NA; J: TRBJ1-2; D: NA; CDR3: CASKGCPLNYGYTF; DNA: TGTGCCAGTAAAGGATGCCCTTTGAACTATGGCTACACCTTC
V: TRBV20-1; size: NA; J: TRBJ1-1; D: NA; CDR3: CSARLEGPRQSWF; DNA: TGCAGTGCTAGATTGGAGGGGCCCCGCCAAAGTTGGTTT
V: TRBV12-3/TRBV12-4; size: many; J: TRBJ2-7; D: TRBD2; CDR3: CASSLVAGGYEQYF; DNA: TGTGCCAGCAGTTTAGTAGCGGGAGGTTACGAGCAGTACTTC
V: TRBV11-2; size: NA; J: TRBJ2-7; D: TRBD2; CDR3: CASSPRLAGGPPYEQHF; DNA: TGTGCCAGCAGCCCGAGACTAGCGGGAGGGCCCCCCTACGAGCAGCATTTC
V: TRBV11-2; size: NA; J: TRBJ2-7; D: TRBD1; CDR3: CASGKQGNYERCF; DNA: TGTGCCAGCGGCAAACAGGGGAACTACGAGCGGTGCTTC
V: TRBV7-8; size: NA; J: TRBJ2-3; D: TRBD2; CDR3: CASSLLAEVSTGTQYF; DNA: TGTGCCAGCAGCTTACTAGCGGAAGTAAGCACAGGTACGCAGTATTTT
V: TRBV6-5; size: many; J: TRBJ1-1; D: TRBD1; CDR3: CASSSGTGVSTEAFF; DNA: TGTGCCAGCAGTTCCGGGACAGGGGTGAGCACTGAAGCTTTCTTT
V: TRBV6-5; size: NA; J: TRBJ1-2; D: NA; CDR3: CVSSSPGLYWGCTF; DNA: TGTGTCAGCAGTTCCCCGGGACTCTACTGGGGCTGCACCTTC
V: TRBV7-9; size: NA; J: TRBJ2-3; D: TRBD2; CDR3: CASSPAGLAGERGAIDTQYF; DNA: TGTGCCAGCAGCCCCGCGGGACTAGCGGGAGAGAGGGGGGCCATAGATACGCAGTATTTT
V: TRBV11-2; size: few; J: TRBJ1-2; D: NA; CDR3: CASSLGSMGYTF; DNA: TGTGCCAGTAGCTTAGGCAGCATGGGCTACACCTTC
V: TRBV7-9; size: NA; J: TRBJ2-5; D: TRBD2; CDR3: CASNYVAGGRETQYF; DNA: TGTGCCAGCAACTACGTAGCGGGAGGACGAGAGACCCAGTACTTC
V: TRBV5-1; size: NA; J: TRBJ2-1; D: TRBD2; CDR3: CASSSPRDGTSGGYNEQFF; DNA: TGCGCCAGCAGCTCACCTAGAGATGGGACTAGCGGGGGTTACAATGAGCAGTTCTTC
V: TRBV10-3; size: NA; J: TRBJ1-1; D: NA; CDR3: CASRGSSEAFF; DNA: TGTGCCAGTAGGGGTTCCAGTGAAGCTTTCTTT
V: TRBV11-2; size: once; J: TRBJ2-5; D: NA; CDR3: CTSSTPHQETQYF; DNA: TGTACCAGCAGCACCCCGCACCAAGAGACCCAGTACTTC
V: TRBV5-6; size: NA; J: TRBJ2-3; D: TRBD2; CDR3: CASSPPGLAADTQYF; DNA: TGTGCCAGCAGTCCCCCGGGACTAGCTGCAGATACGCAGTATTTT
V: TRBV28; size: few; J: TRBJ2-1; D: TRBD1; CDR3: CASSTPGTGYNEQFF; DNA: TGTGCCAGCAGTACCCCCGGGACAGGGTACAATGAGCAGTTCTTC
V: TRBV28; size: few; J: TRBJ1-2; D: TRBD1; CDR3: CASRAGTGLNWYGYTF; DNA: TGTGCCAGCAGGGCCGGGACAGGGCTCAACTGGTATGGCTACACCTTC
V: TRBV4-2; size: NA; J: TRBJ1-2; D: NA; CDR3: CATSHAGVGGYTF; DNA: TGTGCCACCAGCCATGCAGGGGTAGGAGGCTACACCTTC
V: TRBV24-1; size: NA; J: TRBJ2-6; D: NA; CDR3: CATSDLKGAGANVLTF; DNA: TGTGCCACCAGTGATTTAAAGGGGGCTGGGGCCAACGTCCTGACTTTC
V: TRBV11-1; size: NA; J: TRBJ2-4; D: TRBD2; CDR3: CASIFLGTSGTKNIQYF; DNA: TGTGCCAGCATCTTTCTCGGGACTAGCGGGACCAAAAACATTCAGTACTTC
V: TRBV4-1; size: few; J: TRBJ2-1; D: NA; CDR3: CASSQDPGPGYNEQFF; DNA: TGCGCCAGCAGCCAAGATCCCGGCCCGGGCTACAATGAGCAGTTCTTC
V: TRBV4-2; size: many; J: TRBJ1-5; D: NA; CDR3: CASSQGLGGVQPQHF; DNA: TGTGCCAGCAGCCAAGGTTTAGGGGGGGTTCAGCCCCAGCATTTT
V: TRBV20-1; size: NA; J: TRBJ2-7; D: TRBD2; CDR3: CSPSLAGTSLGEQYF; DNA: TGCAGTCCTTCACTTGCCGGGACTAGCCTTGGCGAGCAGTACTTC
V: TRBV6-5; size: many; J: TRBJ2-7; D: NA; CDR3: CASSYSTLSHEQYF; DNA: TGTGCCAGCAGTTACTCCACCCTGAGCCACGAGCAGTACTTC
V: TRBV4-1; size: NA; J: TRBJ2-1; D: NA; CDR3: CASNQVGPTEGERFF; DNA: TGCGCCAGCAACCAAGTGGGCCCCACAGAGGGTGAGCGGTTCTTC
V: TRBV12-3/TRBV12-4; size: few; J: TRBJ1-5; D: NA; CDR3: CASSLWGGNQPQHF; DNA: TGTGCCAGCAGTTTATGGGGGGGCAATCAGCCCCAGCATTTT
V: TRBV12-3/TRBV12-4; size: NA; J: TRBJ1-5; D: NA; CDR3: CASSQGRNQPHHF; DNA: TGTGCCAGCAGCCAAGGACGGAATCAGCCCCATCATTTT
V: TRBV12-3/TRBV12-4; size: many; J: TRBJ2-3; D: TRBD2; CDR3: CASTSFGGLAVKGTQYF; DNA: TGTGCCAGCACCTCATTTGGGGGACTAGCGGTAAAGGGTACGCAGTATTTT
V: TRBV12-3/TRBV12-4; size: many; J: TRBJ1-2; D: NA; CDR3: CASSLEGAGYTF; DNA: TGTGCCAGCAGTTTGGAGGGTGCTGGCTACACCTTC
V: TRBV18; size: once; J: TRBJ2-5; D: NA; CDR3: CASSLRQNPQETQYF; DNA: TGTGCCAGCTCACTGCGACAGAACCCCCAAGAGACCCAGTACTTC
V: TRBV30; size: NA; J: TRBJ2-5; D: NA; CDR3: CTSDSGGTAKEETQYF; DNA: TGTACCTCAGATTCAGGCGGGACAGCGAAAGAGGAGACCCAGTACTTC
V: TRBV11-2; size: NA; J: TRBJ2-6; D: TRBD2; CDR3: CASSSALAPTSGANVLTF; DNA: TGTGCTAGCAGCTCAGCACTAGCGCCGACCTCTGGGGCCAACGTCCTGACTTTC
V: TRBV6-1; size: many; J: TRBJ2-1; D: TRBD2; CDR3: CASGRLASEQFF; DNA: TGTGCCAGCGGGAGACTAGCATCCGAGCAGTTCTTC
V: TRBV28; size: few; J: TRBJ2-1; D: TRBD2; CDR3: CASKRGEQFF; DNA: TGTGCCAGCAAGCGGGGCGAGCAGTTCTTC
V: TRBV6-5; size: many; J: TRBJ1-5; D: NA; CDR3: CASSYGGFGPQHF; DNA: TGTGCCAGCAGTTATGGGGGGTTCGGGCCCCAGCATTTT
V: TRBV10-3; size: NA; J: TRBJ2-3; D: NA; CDR3: CAICPQTRITDTQYF; DNA: TGTGCCATCTGTCCACAGACCCGGATCACAGATACGCAGTATTTT
V: TRBV12-5; size: NA; J: TRBJ2-5; D: NA; CDR3: CASRRGVETRYF; DNA: TGTGCCAGCCGCAGGGGGGTGGAGACCCGATACTTC
V: TRBV11-2; size: NA; J: TRBJ2-3; D: TRBD2; CDR3: CARSSRRIAGFTDTQYF; DNA: TGTGCCAGGAGCTCCCGGAGGATAGCGGGGTTCACAGATACCCAGTATTTT
V: TRBV5-6; size: NA; J: TRBJ1-4; D: NA; CDR3: CASSLRTGLPTNEKLFF; DNA: TGTGCCAGCAGCTTAAGGACGGGATTACCAACTAATGAAAAACTCTTTTTT